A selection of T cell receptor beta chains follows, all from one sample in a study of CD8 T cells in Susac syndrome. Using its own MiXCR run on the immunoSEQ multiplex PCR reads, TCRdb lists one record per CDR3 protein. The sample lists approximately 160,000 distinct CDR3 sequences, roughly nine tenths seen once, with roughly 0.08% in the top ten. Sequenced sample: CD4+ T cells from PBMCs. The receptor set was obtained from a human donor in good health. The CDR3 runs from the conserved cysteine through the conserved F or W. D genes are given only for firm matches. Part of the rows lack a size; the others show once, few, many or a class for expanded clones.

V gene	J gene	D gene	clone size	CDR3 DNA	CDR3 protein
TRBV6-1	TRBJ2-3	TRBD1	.	TGTGCCAGCAAAACAGGGGGCACAGATACGCAGTATTTT	CASKTGGTDTQYF
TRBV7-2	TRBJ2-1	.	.	TGTGCCAGCAGCTTAGGCGGAGCCGGACGGAATGAGCAGTTCTTC	CASSLGGAGRNEQFF
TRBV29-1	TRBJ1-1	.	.	TGCAGCGTTGAAGGGCAGGGAGGTACTGAAGCTTTCTTT	CSVEGQGGTEAFF
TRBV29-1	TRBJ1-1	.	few	TGCAGCGCTACCCCCCGCCTATGGGATACTGAAGCTTTCTTT	CSATPRLWDTEAFF
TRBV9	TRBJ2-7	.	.	TGTGCCAGCAGCCGACAGGGAGGTACCTACGAGCAGTACTTC	CASSRQGGTYEQYF
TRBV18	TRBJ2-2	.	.	TGTGCCAGCTCACCACGATCCAGAGGGAACACCGGGGAGCTGTTTTTT	CASSPRSRGNTGELFF
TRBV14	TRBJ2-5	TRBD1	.	TGTGCCAGCAGCCCCTACAGGGGACGAGAGACCCAGTACTTC	CASSPYRGRETQYF
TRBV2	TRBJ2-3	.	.	TGTGCCAGCAGTGAGGGGGTGGATACGCAGTATTTT	CASSEGVDTQYF
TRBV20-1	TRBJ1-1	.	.	TGCAGTGCTAGGGGGTCCGTGCGGATAACTGAAGCTTTCTTT	CSARGSVRITEAFF
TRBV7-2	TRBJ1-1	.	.	TGTGCCAGCAGCTTACGCAGGTTGGCCAATCCGAACACTGAAGCTTTCTTT	CASSLRRLANPNTEAFF
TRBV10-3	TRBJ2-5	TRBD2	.	TGTGCCATCAGTGAGTCGATACAGACGTGGGGACTAGCGGGAAAGCAAGAGACCCAGTACTTC	CAISESIQTWGLAGKQETQYF
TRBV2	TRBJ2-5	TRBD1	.	TGTGCCACCTCACCGGGACAGGGACAGACCCAGTACTTC	CATSPGQGQTQYF
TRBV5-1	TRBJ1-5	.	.	TGCGCCAGCAGCCCGATGCCTCGGGACGGTTATAGCAATCAGCCCCAGCATTTT	CASSPMPRDGYSNQPQHF
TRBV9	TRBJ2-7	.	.	TGTGCCAGCAGCGTAGCTCCGGACATGGAATACGAGCAGTACTTC	CASSVAPDMEYEQYF
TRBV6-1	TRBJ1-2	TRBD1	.	TGTGCCAGCACCGCTCCGGGACAGGCAAATAACTATGGCTACACCTTC	CASTAPGQANNYGYTF
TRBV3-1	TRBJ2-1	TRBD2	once	TGTGCCAGCAGCCCCCCAGGCGGACTAGCACACAATGAGCAGTTCTTC	CASSPPGGLAHNEQFF
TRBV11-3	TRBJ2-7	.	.	TGTGCCAGCAGCTCGGGACCGGTGGCGGGTAGGGAGCAGTACTTC	CASSSGPVAGREQYF
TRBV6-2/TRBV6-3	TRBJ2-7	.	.	TGTGCCGCCTCTGTAGGCACCGAGCAGTACTTC	CAASVGTEQYF
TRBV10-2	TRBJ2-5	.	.	TGCGCCAGCAGTGGGTTGGGAGAGACCCAGTACTTC	CASSGLGETQYF
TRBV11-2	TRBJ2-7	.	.	TGTGCCAGCAGCTTGTCTGGGCGCCAGGGGCAGTACTTC	CASSLSGRQGQYF